This T cell receptor (beta chain) was profiled in a study of CD8+ T cells in alopecia areata. Study-wide findings and caveats: Lesional scalp, notably in alopecia totalis/universalis, had clonality above that of normal scalp. Sharing of TCRs across patients appeared less clear than in mice, possibly for HLA-related reasons.

Turning to this clone: As yet, its antigen is unknown.

Isolated RNA was reverse transcribed into cDNA used as the sequencing template. Here immunoSEQ multiplex PCR was the method, and the copy in TCRdb shows in-frame clones only, minus some. The sample records about 110,000 clones, under 65% being singletons. The CDR3 totals 15 residues. The junction had 10 bases not matched to a gene; V was cut back by 3 bases and J by 5 bases. Germline CDR1 MGHDK, CDR2 SYGVNS. Lesional scalp punch biopsies and peripheral blood came from alopecia areata patients. Sorting of PBMCs yielded the CD4+ and CD8+ T cells. Sample: NKG2D-low CD8+ T cells sorted from blood. This TCR derives from a human donor with alopecia areata. The chain employs TRBV25-1 and TRBJ2-7, with 7 bases fitting TRBD2. The CDR3 sequence is CASSDWPGLADEQYF. In DNA, the CDR3 is TGTGCCAGCAGTGATTGGCCGGGGCTAGCGGACGAGCAGTACTTC.